This T cell receptor beta chain was captured in a study of CD8 T cells in ankylosing spondylitis. Study findings and constraints: Eight highly homologous variants formed a TCR beta motif that appeared characteristic of ankylosing spondylitis blood. CD8+ cells made up the disease-linked clones, which were relatively rare in peripheral blood.

TCRdb re-called the 5' RACE reads with MiXCR, one entry per CDR3 protein. This table holds more than 100,000 distinct CDR3 sequences, about 15% found once. Only a few counts were recorded for this clonotype. Antigen unknown. Per the germline V gene, CDR1 is SGHNT and CDR2 is YYREEE (reference sequence). The CDR3 has 14 amino acids. Losses at the gene ends were 5 bases for V and 3 bases for J; bases not matched to a gene: 3. The rearrangement links TRBV5-4 to TRBJ1-5; 9 bases match TRBD1. This receptor was taken from a male donor with ankylosing spondylitis. Sequenced: blood, either unsorted or a sorted T cell fraction (not recorded which). Here the CDR3 reads CASRGDRDNQPQHF. CDR3 nucleotides: TGTGCCAGCAGGGGGGACAGGGACAATCAGCCCCAGCATTTT.